The entry below gives a single T cell receptor (beta chain) sequence along with its context. TCRdb recomputed calls from the 5' RACE reads with MiXCR, one row per CDR3 protein. The table has around 300,000 distinct CDR3 sequences, 10% to 15% seen once. This sample is part of a study of T cells after yellow fever vaccination. Germline V gives CDR1 ENHRY, CDR2 SYGVKD. The CDR3 loop spans 13 amino acids. The V end was cut by 6 bases, the J end by 1 base, with 9 bases between. This chain uses TRBV10-3 with TRBJ1-1; D is ambiguous. The receptor comes from a man aged 25 to 40 who received the YFV17D yellow fever vaccine. Sequenced material: CD4+ T cells sorted from PBMCs, taken 45 days after the yellow fever booster vaccination. In nucleotides, the CDR3 is TGTGCCATCAGCGGTCAGCAGAACACTGAAGCTTTCTTT. It specifies CAISGQQNTEAFF.